This T cell receptor beta chain was recovered during a study of cytomegalovirus exposure and HLA in healthy donors. Primers: 60 Vbeta forward and 13 Jbeta reverse. Sequencing used immunoSEQ multiplex PCR; TCRdb keeps in-frame clones, though not all of them. Altogether fewer than 150,000 clones are present, 80% being singletons, with the ten largest covering approximately 7%. CDR1 and CDR2 from the germline V gene are SGHVS and FQNEAQ. The CDR3 length is 14 residues. V was trimmed by 2 bases and J by 7 bases, leaving 15 bases between them. Sequenced sample: PBMCs. This sequence joins TRBV7-8 and TRBJ2-7, with D possibly being TRBD2 (6 bases). The sequence was obtained from a man in his forties or fifties in good health and CMV-seropositive. CDR3 nucleotide sequence: TGTGCCAGCAGCTTAAGGGCGGTCGCGGGGGAGCAGTACTTC. Its translation: CASSLRAVAGEQYF. The whole variable domain, filled in from reference TRBV7-8 and TRBJ2-7, reads GAGVSQSPRYKVAKRGQDVALRCDPISGHVSLFWYQQALGQGPEFLTYFQNEAQLDKSGLPSDRFFAERPEGSVSTLKIQRTQQEDSAVYLCASSLRAVAGEQYFGPGTRLTVT.